The 18 T cell receptor beta chains below all came from one sample that was sequenced in a study of regulatory T cells in long-lasting Graves disease. Combining iRepertoire HTBI primers with Arm-PCR of CDR3 regions, the authors built TCR beta libraries. TCRdb re-derived calls from the multiplex PCR reads in MiXCR, one entry per CDR3 protein. The sample has roughly 350,000 distinct CDR3 sequences; approximately 15% are singletons. The time point was: newly diagnosed GD, antithyroid drugs for less than 3 months. Construction of the TCR library relied on RNA isolated from PBMCs. These same data were also listed under a study on T cells in Graves' hyperthyroidism and ophthalmopathy.

Here the sequenced sample was peripheral blood mononuclear cells (PBMCs), taken at new diagnosis, from a patient treated with antithyroid drugs. Receptors were obtained from a man aged 40-49 years with Graves disease.

This clonotype was seen many times. The chain joins TRBV20-1 to TRBJ2-3; tentatively, D is TRBD1 (5 bases). V gave up 3 bases and J gave up 1 base, with 8 bases separating them. Germline V gives CDR1 DFQATT, CDR2 SNEGSKA (reference sequence). CDR3 length: 13 residues. CDR3 DNA: TGCAGTGCTAGGACAGAAGGCACAGATACGCAGTATTTT. Residues: CSARTEGTDTQYF.

This clonotype was seen at least ten times. The V call is TRBV28, the J call TRBJ1-2, with a tentative D call TRBD1 (5 bases). V was cut by 2 bases and J by 2 bases, with 9 bases left in between. Germline CDR1 reads MDHEN; CDR2 reads SYDVKM. This CDR3 is built from 14 residues. As DNA, the CDR3 is TGTGCCAGCAGTTTAACCTGGGGGAACTATGGCTACACCTTC. Amino acids: CASSLTWGNYGYTF.

The chain combines TRBV20-1 with TRBJ1-2; D remains unclear. The CDR3 is 14 amino acids. V lost 5 bases and J lost 4, with 17 bases in between. Germline loops: CDR1 DFQATT, CDR2 SNEGSKA (reference sequence). CDR3 DNA sequence: TGCAGTGCTGGATACATAGACTCCCCCTATGGCTACACCTTC. Its protein product is CSAGYIDSPYGYTF.

This clonotype was seen repeatedly, ten times or more. The genes are TRBV28 and TRBJ2-2; 8 bases line up with TRBD1. In germline, CDR1 is MDHEN, CDR2 SYDVKM. The J segment lost 2 bases and the V segment lost 4 bases, leaving 6 bases of the junction unmatched. The CDR3 is 16 residues long. The CDR3 DNA is TGTGCCAGCAGTTCCGCGGGACAGGACAACACCGGGGAGCTGTTTTTT. This encodes CASSSAGQDNTGELFF.

This clonotype was seen at least ten times. This chain uses TRBV28 with TRBJ2-1, with 8 bases fitting TRBD2. CDR3 size: 14 residues. J gave up 4 bases and V 3 bases, and 2 bases lay outside the gene matches. The V gene's germline CDR1 is MDHEN and CDR2 SYDVKM. This CDR3 is CASSFGGAYNEQFF. The CDR3 region has the DNA TGTGCCAGCAGTTTCGGGGGGGCGTACAATGAGCAGTTCTTC.

In its sample, this clonotype was seen many times. This chain uses TRBV28 with TRBJ2-3; the match to TRBD2 covers 13 bases. Germline loops: CDR1 MDHEN, CDR2 SYDVKM. The CDR3 spans 17 residues. Unmatched junction bases numbered 8, after V lost 8 bases and J lost 0 bases. Written as DNA, the CDR3 is TGTGCCAGCGGACTAGCGGGGGCACCGCCTAGCACAGATACGCAGTATTTT. Protein sequence: CASGLAGAPPSTDTQYF.

This clonotype has ten or more counts. The chain carries TRBV6-1 and TRBJ1-4; perhaps TRBD1 as D (5 bases). Trimming pared 7 bases from V and 3 bases from J, leaving 15 bases between. The CDR3 extends over 15 amino acids. Germline CDR1 is MNHNS and CDR2 is SASEGT. The CDR3 DNA reads as TGTGCCAGCAAAGGCCGGGGGGACGCTAATGAAAAACTGTTTTTT. Its protein product is CASKGRGDANEKLFF.

CDR3 in amino acids: CASSYWSGGRPTDTQYF. The CDR3 DNA follows: TGTGCCAGCAGTTACTGGTCCGGGGGGCGCCCGACAGATACGCAGTATTTT. The chain joins TRBV6-2 or TRBV6-3 to TRBJ2-3; a weak D match, TRBD2 (7 bases). Germline lookup yields CDR1 MNHEY and CDR2 SVGEGT. CDR3 length equals 17 residues. The V end was cut by 1 base, the J end by 3 bases, with 17 bases between.

This chain joins TRBV5-6 and TRBJ2-2; 7 nucleotides align to TRBD2. The CDR3 contains 16 residues. V shed 4 bases, J shed 4 bases, and the junction held 10 bases outside the gene matches. The germline CDR1 and CDR2 sequences are SGHDT and YYEEEE. The CDR3 spells CASSLRSGALTGELFF. The DNA of the CDR3 is TGTGCCAGCAGCCTCCGAAGCGGGGCCCTCACCGGGGAGCTGTTTTTT.

This clonotype came up many times. The rearrangement joins TRBV9 to TRBJ2-3; D may correspond to TRBD1 or TRBD2 (5 bases each). CDR3 length: 16 residues. V was trimmed by 7 bases and J by 4 bases, leaving 22 bases between them. CDR1 is SGDLS, CDR2 YYNGEE, per germline. This CDR3 reads CASSQRGDSNSDTQYF. In nucleotides, the CDR3 is TGTGCCAGCTCCCAAAGGGGAGACAGTAACTCAGATACGCAGTATTTT.

This clonotype was recorded many times. The chain recombines TRBV28 with TRBJ2-1; TRBD2 is a possible D gene (5 bases). The germline gives CDR1 MDHEN, CDR2 SYDVKM. This CDR3 spans 16 amino acids. Trimming removed 4 bases at V and 1 base at J, with 14 bases between. The CDR3, as DNA: TGTGCCAGCAGTTGGAGCGGTGGGGTATCCTACAATGAGCAGTTCTTC. Its translation is CASSWSGGVSYNEQFF.

This clonotype was detected a few times. This sequence joins TRBV2 and TRBJ1-1, with D possibly matching TRBD1 (6 bases). Trimming pared 6 bases from V and 1 base from J, leaving 15 bases between. CDR3 length: 15 amino acids. CDR1 and CDR2 (germline): SNHLY, FYNNEI. Here the CDR3 reads CASRTGLGGNTEAFF. CDR3 nucleotide sequence: TGTGCCAGCAGGACCGGGCTAGGGGGGAACACTGAAGCTTTCTTT.

The rearrangement uses TRBV5-1 and TRBJ2-5; a possible D gene is TRBD1 (6 bases). V was shortened by 0 bases and J by 5 bases, with 14 bases between the two germline ends. This CDR3 contains 15 residues. The germline V gene has CDR1 SGHRS and CDR2 YFSETQ. The CDR3: CASSLAQGPWETQYF. CDR3 DNA: TGCGCCAGCAGCTTGGCACAGGGTCCATGGGAGACCCAGTACTTC.

Only a few counts were recorded for this clonotype. CDR3 region: CASTPGTGDSPLHF. CDR3 DNA sequence: TGTGCCAGCACCCCGGGGACAGGGGATTCACCCCTCCACTTT. The J gene is TRBJ1-6, the V gene TRBV27; 10 bases line up with TRBD1. CDR1 and CDR2 (germline): MNHEY, SMNVEV (reference sequence). V lost 7 bases and J lost 8; bases outside the gene matches: 5. The CDR3 loop spans 14 amino acids.

At least ten counts were recorded for this clonotype. This chain connects TRBV30 to TRBJ2-1; no clear D gene. V lost 2 bases and J 10 bases, leaving 15 bases between the germline ends. Germline V CDR1 and CDR2: GTSNPN, SVGIG (reference sequence). This CDR3 contains 13 residues. CDR3 sequence: CAWSSLDESEQFF. In nucleotides, the CDR3 is TGTGCCTGGAGTAGTTTAGACGAGAGCGAGCAGTTCTTC.

The table lists this clonotype with many counts. At one of its ends the junction is not consistent with the germline gene, which may arise from a read error. The genes are TRBV12-3 or TRBV12-4 and TRBJ1-1; D perhaps matches TRBD1 (5 bases). CDR3 length: 14 amino acids. The CDR3: CASSPLAGTPAPHF. The CDR3 nucleotides read TGTGCCAGCAGCCCCCTCGCCGGGACGCCCGCCCCACACTTT.

This clonotype was recorded at least ten times. The rearrangement joins TRBV6-1 to TRBJ1-1, with a possible D match to TRBD1 (5 bases). In germline, CDR1 is MNHNS, CDR2 SASEGT. V was trimmed by 7 bases and J by 3 bases, leaving 15 bases between them. The CDR3 totals 14 residues. The CDR3 coding sequence is TGTGCCAGCACATCCGAGGGGCGGCACACTGAAGCTTTCTTT. Amino acids: CASTSEGRHTEAFF.

The chain has TRBV6-1 and TRBJ1-5; tentative D call: TRBD1 (5 bases). Trimming took 2 bases from V and 0 from J, leaving 14 bases between them. Looked up from germline, CDR1 is MNHNS and CDR2 is SASEGT. The CDR3 is 17 amino acids. CDR3 sequence: CASSERRGVYSNQPQHF. The CDR3 DNA follows: TGTGCCAGCAGTGAAAGGAGGGGAGTATATAGCAATCAGCCCCAGCATTTT.